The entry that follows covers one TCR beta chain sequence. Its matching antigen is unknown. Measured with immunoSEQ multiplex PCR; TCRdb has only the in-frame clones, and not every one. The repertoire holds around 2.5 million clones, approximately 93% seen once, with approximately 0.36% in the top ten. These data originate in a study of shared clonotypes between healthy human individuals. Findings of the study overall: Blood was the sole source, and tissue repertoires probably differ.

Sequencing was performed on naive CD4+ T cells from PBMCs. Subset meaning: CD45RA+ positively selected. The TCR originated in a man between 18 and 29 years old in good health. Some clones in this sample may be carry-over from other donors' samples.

CDR3 sequence reads: CASSIIAGPSYNEQFF. The CDR3 DNA reads as TGTGCCAGTAGTATAATAGCGGGCCCCTCCTACAATGAGCAGTTCTTC. The V and J genes are TRBV19 and TRBJ2-1; 7 bases map to TRBD2. V lost 2 bases to trimming and J lost 0 bases; unmatched junction nucleotides: 4. Per germline, CDR1 LNHDA and CDR2 SQIVND (reference sequence). The CDR3 is 16 residues long.